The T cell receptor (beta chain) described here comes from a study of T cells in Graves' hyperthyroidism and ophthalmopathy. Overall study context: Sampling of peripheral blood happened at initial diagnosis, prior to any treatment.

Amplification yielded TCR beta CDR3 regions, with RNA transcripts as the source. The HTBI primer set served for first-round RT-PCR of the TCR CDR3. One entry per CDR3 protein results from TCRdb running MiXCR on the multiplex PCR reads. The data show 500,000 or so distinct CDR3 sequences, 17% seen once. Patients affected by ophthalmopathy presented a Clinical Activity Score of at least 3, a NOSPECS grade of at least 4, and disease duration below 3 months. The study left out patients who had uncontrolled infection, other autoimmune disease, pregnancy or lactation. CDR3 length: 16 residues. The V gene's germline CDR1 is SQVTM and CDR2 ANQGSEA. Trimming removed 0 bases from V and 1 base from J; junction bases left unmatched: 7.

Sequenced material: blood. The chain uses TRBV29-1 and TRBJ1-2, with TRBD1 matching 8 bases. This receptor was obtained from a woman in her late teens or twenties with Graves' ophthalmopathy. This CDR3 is CSVEDFQGARNYGYTF. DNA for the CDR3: TGCAGCGTTGAAGATTTCCAGGGGGCGCGTAACTATGGCTACACCTTC.